These T cell receptor beta chains were read from a single sample in a study of T-cell reconstitution after alpha-beta-depleted transplantation in children. TCRdb redid the calling of the PCR reads with MiXCR, one entry per CDR3 protein. The sample gives about 340,000 distinct CDR3 sequences, roughly 17% of which show up once; about 41% is in the top ten. This material consisted of PBMCs, mostly from graft donor cells, taken 360 days after TCRalphabeta/CD19-depleted stem cell transplant. These receptors were obtained from a male patient between 2 and 15 years old who had a stem cell transplant for acute lymphoblastic leukemia, so the T cells may come from the graft donor. CDR3s include the opening cysteine and the closing phenylalanine or tryptophan. The D gene is left open where the match is weak. Size is omitted from some rows. Given values are once, few, many or a class for expanded clones.

V gene: TRBV29-1
D gene: TRBD1
clone size: NA
J gene: TRBJ1-4
CDR3 DNA: TGCAGCGCACTAGGACAGGGTGAAAAACTGTTTTTT
CDR3 protein: CSALGQGEKLFF

V gene: TRBV12-3/TRBV12-4
D gene: NA
clone size: NA
J gene: TRBJ2-7
CDR3 DNA: TGTGCCAGCAGTTTCCGCCAGGGTCCCCACGAGCAGTACTTC
CDR3 protein: CASSFRQGPHEQYF

V gene: TRBV5-1
D gene: NA
clone size: few
J gene: TRBJ2-3
CDR3 DNA: TGCGCCAGCAGCTTGGAGATGGCGGGAAGCACAGATACGCAGTATTTT
CDR3 protein: CASSLEMAGSTDTQYF

V gene: TRBV6-5
D gene: NA
clone size: NA
J gene: TRBJ2-2
CDR3 DNA: TGTGCCAGCAGTTACCCGACTACCCCGAACACCGGGGAGCTGTTTTTT
CDR3 protein: CASSYPTTPNTGELFF

V gene: TRBV6-1
D gene: TRBD2
clone size: NA
J gene: TRBJ2-1
CDR3 DNA: TGTGCCAGCAGAATTTCTCAGGGGCCTAGCGGGAGGGTAGGTGAGCAGTTCTTC
CDR3 protein: CASRISQGPSGRVGEQFF

V gene: TRBV28
D gene: TRBD1
clone size: few
J gene: TRBJ2-1
CDR3 DNA: TGTGCCAGCAGTTCCTGGGACAGGGGTGTCCATGAGCAGTTCTTC
CDR3 protein: CASSSWDRGVHEQFF

V gene: TRBV7-3
D gene: NA
clone size: NA
J gene: TRBJ1-6
CDR3 DNA: TGTGCCAGCAACGGGTCACCCCTCCACTTT
CDR3 protein: CASNGSPLHF

V gene: TRBV12-3/TRBV12-4
D gene: NA
clone size: few
J gene: TRBJ2-1
CDR3 DNA: TGTGCCACCGAAGACAATGAGCAGTTCTTC
CDR3 protein: CATEDNEQFF

V gene: TRBV12-5
D gene: NA
clone size: few
J gene: TRBJ1-1
CDR3 DNA: TGTGCTAGTGGTTACCCCCTGAACACTGAAGCTTTCTTT
CDR3 protein: CASGYPLNTEAFF

V gene: TRBV12-3/TRBV12-4
D gene: NA
clone size: few
J gene: TRBJ2-7
CDR3 DNA: TGTGCCAGCAGTTTACGGCTAGCGAAATCCTACGAGCAGTACTTC
CDR3 protein: CASSLRLAKSYEQYF

V gene: TRBV19
D gene: NA
clone size: NA
J gene: TRBJ2-5
CDR3 DNA: TGTGCCAGTAGTACCGGACGGGTCCTAGACTTC
CDR3 protein: CASSTGRVLDF

V gene: TRBV5-1
D gene: TRBD1
clone size: NA
J gene: TRBJ1-5
CDR3 DNA: TGCGCCAGCAGCCCCTCCCGGGGACAGGGATGCAATCAGCCCCAGCATTTT
CDR3 protein: CASSPSRGQGCNQPQHF

V gene: TRBV20-1
D gene: TRBD2
clone size: few
J gene: TRBJ2-1
CDR3 DNA: TGCAGTGCTACCGACGGACTAGCGGGAGGTGGGGGGTTCTTC
CDR3 protein: CSATDGLAGGGGFF

V gene: TRBV4-1
D gene: NA
clone size: NA
J gene: TRBJ2-1
CDR3 DNA: TGCGCCAGCAGCCCGACGACTTTTTACAATGAGCAGTTCTTC
CDR3 protein: CASSPTTFYNEQFF

V gene: TRBV7-6
D gene: NA
clone size: few
J gene: TRBJ2-3
CDR3 DNA: TGTGCCAGCAGCTTAGCGAGCCGCACACCCACAGATACGCAGTATTTT
CDR3 protein: CASSLASRTPTDTQYF

V gene: TRBV4-3
D gene: TRBD1
clone size: NA
J gene: TRBJ2-7
CDR3 DNA: TGCGCCAGCAGCCAAGAAAGGGACAGCTCGTACGAGCAGTACTTC
CDR3 protein: CASSQERDSSYEQYF

V gene: TRBV21-1
D gene: NA
clone size: few
J gene: TRBJ2-3
CDR3 DNA: TGTGCCAGCAGCAAAGCTAGGTGGAGTGGGCGGGAGAGTTCCACAGATACGCAGTATTTT
CDR3 protein: CASSKARWSGRESSTDTQYF

V gene: TRBV7-8
D gene: NA
clone size: many
J gene: TRBJ2-3
CDR3 DNA: TGTGCCAGCAGCCCCGGGTCTAGCACAGATACGCAGTATTTT
CDR3 protein: CASSPGSSTDTQYF

V gene: TRBV14
D gene: NA
clone size: NA
J gene: TRBJ2-7
CDR3 DNA: TGTGCCAGCATCCATGTGGGGTCTGGCACCTACGAGCAGTACTTC
CDR3 protein: CASIHVGSGTYEQYF

V gene: TRBV3-1
D gene: NA
clone size: NA
J gene: TRBJ2-5
CDR3 DNA: TGTGCCAGCAGCCGGGTCTGGCCCCAAGAGACCCAGTACTTC
CDR3 protein: CASSRVWPQETQYF

V gene: TRBV20-1
D gene: TRBD1
clone size: once
J gene: TRBJ2-1
CDR3 DNA: TGCAGTGCCAGACAGGGTCAGGGGTACAATGAGCAGTTCTTC
CDR3 protein: CSARQGQGYNEQFF